A selection of T cell receptor beta chains follows, all from one sample in a study of blood T cell repertoires in COVID-19. Sequencing used immunoSEQ multiplex PCR; TCRdb keeps in-frame clones, though not all of them. The sample carries roughly 700,000 clones, about 90% recorded once. The sequenced sample consisted of peripheral blood. These receptors were taken from a woman between 18 and 29 years old with acute or convalescent COVID-19. The conserved cysteine and the conserved F or W are not part of the CDR3 here.

V	J	CDR3
TRBV12-3/TRBV12-4	TRBJ1-1	ASTPPGAEAF
TRBV5-5	TRBJ1-2	ASSSQKNGYT
TRBV12-5	TRBJ1-2	ASGLVDWYSGGGYT
TRBV4-3	TRBJ1-2	ASSQDNSAGYGYT
TRBV5-4	TRBJ1-3	ASSLGGLDTIY
TRBV6-4	TRBJ2-6	ATGNSGANVLT
TRBV5-1	TRBJ2-5	ASSGGWGQETQY
TRBV9	TRBJ2-3	ASSVKGPSTDTQY
TRBV5-1	TRBJ1-1	ASSPGTGSWGTEAF
TRBV5-6	TRBJ2-3	ASSWGGTQY
TRBV18	TRBJ2-3	ASLAGESTDTQY
TRBV2	TRBJ2-1	AIPSGGTNEQF
TRBV19	TRBJ1-2	ALSGSKGRIEDPRGYT
TRBV28	TRBJ2-7	ASTLYGTPPN
TRBV2	TRBJ2-1	ASSGVSGVYNEQF
TRBV4-2	TRBJ2-3	ASSRWTSGGEVDTQY
TRBV6-4	TRBJ2-2	ASSHETEASGPGELF
TRBV3-1/TRBV3-2	TRBJ1-4	ASSPTSTGVYEKLF
TRBV29-1	TRBJ1-2	SVDSGGYT
TRBV19	TRBJ1-3	ASSPPGQGSTGNTIY
TRBV29-1	TRBJ2-1	SAKEGGPLGQGNEQF
TRBV9	TRBJ2-2	ASSSQSHSSNTGELF
TRBV12-3/TRBV12-4	TRBJ1-1	ASRTPGVEAF
TRBV7-8	TRBJ1-2	ASSSEGVSLYGYT